Sequencing of this TCR beta chain was carried out in a study of long-term antiretroviral therapy in people with HIV. General observations from the study: Blood specimens, gathered between about 2003 and 2018, were possibly obtained under older ART regimens.

Specimens held about 0.9-11 million cryopreserved PBMC prior to DNA extraction. This clone has a single count. What it binds is not known. An immunoSEQ assay, version v3.0, was performed at survey level. The repertoire was sequenced with immunoSEQ multiplex PCR; TCRdb's copy has only in-frame clones and lacks some. The sample lists tens of thousands of clones, roughly 80% occurring once. The CDR3 has 14 residues. Germline CDR1 is GTSNPN and CDR2 is SVGIG (reference sequence). The trim removed 3 bases at V and 1 base at J, leaving 4 bases unmatched. The chain has TRBV30 and TRBJ1-2; 8 bases fit TRBD1. The sequence was collected from a man aged 35 to 55 with HIV. The source was unsorted PBMCs, collected 0.5 years before starting antiretroviral therapy. The DNA of the CDR3 is TGTGCCTGGAGACGGACAGGGAGTAACTATGGCTACACCTTC. It translates to CAWRRTGSNYGYTF.